This T cell receptor beta chain was sequenced in a study of T cells in Graves' hyperthyroidism and ophthalmopathy. Study context: Blood from the periphery was taken at initial diagnosis, before any treatment.

The CDR3 is made up of 14 amino acids. Per the germline V gene, CDR1 is SGHRS and CDR2 is YFSETQ. There were TCR beta CDR3 regions amplified from RNA transcripts. Carried out on the TCR CDR3, a first-round RT-PCR used the HTBI primer set. Using its own MiXCR run on the multiplex PCR reads, TCRdb lists one record per CDR3 protein. The table lists about 210,000 distinct CDR3 sequences, 17% of them singletons. Ten or more counts support this clonotype. Compared with germline, one end of the junction differs, possibly owing to a read error. Patients counted as stable if ophthalmopathy did not develop within 18 months. These patients, aged 18 to 65, had recently diagnosed hyperthyroidism lasting under 2 months. Pregnant or lactating patients were excluded, as were those with uncontrolled infection or other autoimmune disease.

The chain has TRBV5-1 and TRBJ2-3; D is ambiguous. The sample comprised blood. This receptor was obtained from a man in his fifties with Graves' hyperthyroidism. In DNA form, the CDR3 reads TGTGCCAGCAGCTTAGTGTCCGGGTCAGATACGCAGTATTTT. Amino acid sequence: CASSLVSGSDTQYF.